This passage covers 11 T cell receptor beta chains from one sample sequenced in a study of T-cell memory formation after mild COVID-19 (dated by TCRdb to 2020 to 2022). The method behind the library was 5' RACE. The sequencing machine was an Illumina NovaSeq 6000. TCRdb passed the public sequencing reads through fastp at Q25 and MiXCR, retaining productive beta sequences. One record per CDR3 amino acid sequence lists the most common genes and DNA. Counted in this sample were 150,000 to 200,000 distinct CDR3 sequences; more than 9% of them appeared once. Approximately 3.4% of the sample rests with the top ten. Material for sequencing was PBMCs or a T cell subset sorted from them (not recorded which). The receptor set was obtained from a man between 18 and 35 years old who had mild COVID-19 (a few samples of this study predate the infection). The sample titles of this study are shuffled in the database, so cell type and time point are left out; the donor was told from shared clones.

The chain's CDR3 is CASSPNSDTQYF. The CDR3 DNA is TGTGCCAGCAGTCCTAATTCAGATACGCAGTATTTT. The rearrangement links TRBV6-5 to TRBJ2-3; D is ambiguous. This CDR3 is built from 12 residues. Per germline, CDR1 MNHEY and CDR2 SVGAGI. Trimming removed 5 bases from V and 4 bases from J, with 7 bases in between.

This clonotype showed up just a few times. The chain recombines TRBV9 with TRBJ1-6, with D maybe TRBD1 (5 bases). The CDR3 consists of 13 residues. V lost 2 bases to trimming and J lost 9 bases, with 9 bases between them. Germline V gene lookup returns CDR1 SGDLS and CDR2 YYNGEE. The CDR3, as DNA: TGTGCCAGCAGCGTCTCAGGGAGTTCACCCCTCCACTTT. Its translation: CASSVSGSSPLHF.

This clonotype was recorded a few times. J is TRBJ2-1 and V is TRBV5-1; D may match TRBD1 or TRBD2 (6 bases each). The V and J ends lost 5 bases and 8 bases respectively, with 20 bases between them. CDR3 length: 15 residues. The V gene's germline CDR1 is SGHRS and CDR2 YFSETQ. The CDR3 region is CASSPVGAGGDEQFF. CDR3 nucleotide sequence: TGCGCCAGCAGTCCGGTAGGGGCCGGGGGCGATGAGCAGTTCTTC.

The J gene is TRBJ2-3, the V gene TRBV7-2, with D unresolved. Per the germline V gene, CDR1 is SGHTA and CDR2 is FQGNSA. V lost 1 base to trimming and J lost 4 bases, with 9 bases between them. The CDR3 length is 14 residues. CDR3 sequence reads: CASSLVTAPDTQYF. The CDR3 DNA is TGTGCCAGCAGCTTAGTTACGGCACCAGATACGCAGTATTTT.

Only a few counts were recorded for this clonotype. The chain joins TRBV6-1 to TRBJ1-1; 10 bases line up with TRBD1. Germline CDR1 MNHNS, CDR2 SASEGT. This CDR3 contains 14 residues. J lost 4 bases, V lost 10 bases, and 9 bases had no gene match. In DNA form, the CDR3 reads TGTGCCACTCATCCCTGGGACAGGGGCACTGAAGCTTTCTTT. Translating gives CATHPWDRGTEAFF.

The chain joins TRBV6-6 to TRBJ2-7; possible D gene TRBD1, 5 bases. The ends were cut back, 10 bases at V and 3 bases at J, with 10 bases in the middle. Germline V gene sequence: CDR1 MNHNY, CDR2 SVGAGI (reference sequence). This CDR3 has 11 residues. The CDR3 DNA sequence: TGTGCCACGCAGGGTCACTACGAGCAGTACTTC. Translating it yields CATQGHYEQYF.

This clonotype was observed a few times. This chain uses TRBV9 with TRBJ2-2; the D gene could be TRBD1 or TRBD2 (5 bases each). This CDR3 is built from 15 residues. Germline CDR1 SGDLS, CDR2 YYNGEE. Trimming left V 1 base short and J 8 bases short, with 15 bases between. This chain's CDR3 is CASSVQPGRGGELFF. The CDR3, as DNA: TGTGCCAGCAGCGTACAACCAGGGAGAGGTGGGGAGCTGTTTTTT.

The chain links TRBV15 to TRBJ2-5; D could derive from TRBD1 or TRBD2 (5 bases each). CDR3 length: 15 amino acids. Germline values: CDR1 LNHNV, CDR2 YYDKDF (reference sequence). Trimming left V 0 bases short and J 1 base short, with 9 bases between. CDR3 region: CATSRDRGPQETQYF. In nucleotides, the CDR3 is TGTGCCACCAGCAGAGATCGGGGCCCCCAAGAGACCCAGTACTTC.

This sequence joins TRBV5-6 and TRBJ1-5; maybe TRBD1 (6 bases). Trimming shortened V by 0 bases and J by 7 bases, and 17 bases separated the two germline ends. Germline CDR1 SGHDT, CDR2 YYEEEE. The length of the CDR3 is 16 residues. Here the CDR3 reads CASSLGRNWGAQPQHF. The CDR3 DNA reads as TGTGCCAGCAGCTTGGGACGAAACTGGGGGGCCCAGCCCCAGCATTTT.

This clonotype was found a few times. The CDR3 DNA reads TGTGCCAGCAGCCAGGACGGGACAAGGGGCTCCTACGAGCAGTACGTC. It encodes CASSQDGTRGSYEQYV. This chain uses TRBV4-2 with TRBJ2-7, with D maybe TRBD1 (6 bases). The CDR3 loop spans 16 amino acids. From germline, CDR1 is LGHNA and CDR2 YNFKEQ. With 3 bases removed from V and 0 bases from J, the gap between germline ends came to 15 bases.

This clonotype was seen ten or more times. The V and J genes are TRBV7-2 and TRBJ2-5, with D hard to call. The V end was cut by 5 bases, the J end by 2 bases, with 9 bases between. Germline values: CDR1 SGHTA, CDR2 FQGNSA. This CDR3 spans 13 amino acids. The CDR3 protein is CASSPRRQETQYF. In DNA form, the CDR3 reads TGTGCCAGCAGCCCTAGACGACAAGAGACCCAGTACTTC.